The 15 T cell receptor beta chains listed next were all sequenced from one sample in a study of CD8 T cells in ankylosing spondylitis. These receptors are not linked to any known antigen. TCRdb fed the 5' RACE reads into MiXCR, producing one record per CDR3 protein. The table has hundreds of thousands of distinct CDR3 sequences, 25% to 30% seen once. Overall study results and limits: Within ankylosing spondylitis blood, a TCR beta motif made up of several highly homologous variants appeared to be characteristic.

The sample consisted of blood, either unsorted or a sorted T cell fraction (not recorded which). The receptors originated from a male donor with ankylosing spondylitis.

This clonotype was seen a few times. The CDR3 coding sequence is TGCAGTGCCCGGACTAGCGGGCGTAATGAGCAGTTCTTC. Protein: CSARTSGRNEQFF. The rearrangement joins TRBV20-1 to TRBJ2-1; 11 bases are shared with TRBD2. Trimming removed 6 bases from V and 7 bases from J; junction bases left unmatched: 5. This CDR3 region has 13 residues. Germline V lookup: CDR1 DFQATT, CDR2 SNEGSKA (reference sequence).

This clonotype appeared many times. The chain uses TRBV29-1 and TRBJ1-1; 8 bases are shared with TRBD1. Unmatched junction bases numbered 5, after V lost 4 bases and J lost 7 bases. Germline V gene lookup returns CDR1 SQVTM and CDR2 ANQGSEA. The CDR3 consists of 12 residues. The CDR3 coding sequence is TGCAGCGTTGTCCAGGGGGCCTTTGAAGCTTTCTTT. Residues: CSVVQGAFEAFF.

The table lists this clonotype with a few counts. The chain couples TRBV10-3 to TRBJ2-3, with D perhaps matching TRBD2 (5 bases). The CDR3 is made up of 12 amino acids. Trimming took 3 bases from V and 5 from J, leaving 6 bases between them. Germline V CDR1 and CDR2: ENHRY, SYGVKD. CDR3 residues: CAISDRGDTQYF. The CDR3 DNA follows: TGTGCCATCAGTGACCGGGGAGATACGCAGTATTTT.

The J gene is TRBJ2-1, the V gene TRBV20-1; 12 bases map to TRBD2. With V trimmed by 5 bases and J by 6 bases, 5 bases remained unmatched. The germline V gene has CDR1 DFQATT and CDR2 SNEGSKA (reference sequence). The CDR3 spans 14 residues. The CDR3 is CSAGLAGGPNEQFF. CDR3 nucleotides: TGCAGTGCTGGTCTAGCGGGAGGGCCCAATGAGCAGTTCTTC.

This clonotype was observed a handful of times. J is TRBJ2-4 and V is TRBV20-1, with a tentative D call TRBD2 (6 bases). There are 16 residues in the CDR3. Trimming left V 0 bases short and J 2 bases short, with 14 bases between. CDR1 is DFQATT, CDR2 SNEGSKA, per germline (reference sequence). CDR3 in amino acids: CSARDPGLWPKNIQYF. The CDR3 nucleotides are TGCAGTGCTAGAGATCCGGGACTCTGGCCCAAAAACATTCAGTACTTC.

This clonotype appeared a few times. The rearrangement links TRBV20-1 to TRBJ2-7; D may match TRBD1 or TRBD2 (5 bases each). Looked up from germline, CDR1 is DFQATT and CDR2 is SNEGSKA (reference sequence). Trimming removed 8 bases from V and 2 bases from J, with 13 bases in between. The CDR3 is made up of 12 amino acids. As DNA, the CDR3 is TGCAGTCCCCGTGGGGGTACCTACGAGCAGTACTTC. Residues: CSPRGGTYEQYF.

This chain uses TRBV19 with TRBJ1-1; 10 nucleotides match TRBD1. The trim removed 10 bases at V and 5 bases at J, leaving 13 bases unmatched. This CDR3 has 15 amino acids. Per the germline V gene, CDR1 is LNHDA and CDR2 is SQIVND (reference sequence). The CDR3 is CATPSPDRGVTEAFF. The CDR3 DNA follows: TGTGCCACCCCCTCCCCGGACAGGGGGGTTACTGAAGCTTTCTTT.

In DNA, the CDR3 is TGTGCCAGCAGCTCCGACAGGGGTGACTATGGCTACACCTTC. This codes for CASSSDRGDYGYTF. The rearrangement joins TRBV11-2 to TRBJ1-2, with TRBD1 matching 8 bases. J lost 3 bases, V lost 4 bases, and 4 bases had no gene match. The germline gives CDR1 SGHAT, CDR2 FQNNGV. The CDR3 runs 14 residues.

This clonotype was counted only a few times. This chain connects TRBV7-9 to TRBJ2-7; no definite D call. The length of the CDR3 is 12 residues. Germline CDR1 SEHNR, CDR2 FQNEAQ (reference sequence). Between the trimmed V and J ends, which lost 3 bases and 6 bases, there was a span of 9 bases. CDR3 nucleotides: TGTGCCAGCAGCTTTAGTAGTGGCGAGCAGTACGTC. The encoded protein is CASSFSSGEQYV.

The chain joins TRBV2 to TRBJ2-3; D is ambiguous. This CDR3 contains 12 residues. The germline V gene encodes CDR1 SNHLY and CDR2 FYNNEI. V lost 7 bases and J lost 5, with 10 bases in between. CDR3: CASIEEVDTQYF. As DNA, the CDR3 is TGTGCCAGCATTGAGGAAGTAGATACGCAGTATTTT.

This clonotype turned up a few times. The J gene is TRBJ2-7, the V gene TRBV6-6; 7 bases match TRBD1. J lost 6 bases, V lost 5 bases, and 4 bases had no gene match. Per the germline V gene, CDR1 is MNHNY and CDR2 is SVGAGI (reference sequence). The CDR3 sequence is 12 residues long. The CDR3 here is CASSRQGTEQYF. The CDR3 DNA is TGTGCCAGCAGTCGACAGGGAACCGAGCAGTACTTC.

In nucleotides, the CDR3 is TGTGCCAGCAGTTTTACTGGTTATCATGAGCAGTTCTTC. Translation gives CASSFTGYHEQFF. The chain carries TRBV7-7 and TRBJ2-1, with D unresolved. Trimming took 6 bases from V and 8 from J, leaving 14 bases between them. CDR3 length equals 13 residues. Germline V gene data show CDR1 as SSHAT and CDR2 as FNYEAQ (reference sequence). Full variable domain (missing parts from reference TRBV7-7 and TRBJ2-1): GAGVSQSPRYKVTKRGQDVTLRCDPISSHATLYWYQQALGQGPEFLTYFNYEAQPDKSGLPSDRFSAERPEGSISTLTIQRTEQRDSAMYRCASSFTGYHEQFFGPGTRLTVL.

This clonotype was seen only a few times. This sequence joins TRBV6-2 or TRBV6-3 and TRBJ2-5; 8 nucleotides align to TRBD2. The CDR3 has 15 amino acids. Germline trimming cut 2 bases from V and 5 bases from J; bases unmatched to any gene: 7. Per germline, CDR1 MNHEY and CDR2 SVGEGT. CDR3: CASSYRGLASETQYF. CDR3 bases: TGTGCCAGCAGTTACCGCGGACTAGCATCTGAGACCCAGTACTTC.

This clonotype was seen only a few times. This chain uses TRBV12-3 or TRBV12-4 with TRBJ1-5; D is perhaps TRBD1 (5 bases). The CDR3 is 14 amino acids. V was trimmed by 8 bases and J by 2 bases, leaving 13 bases between them. The CDR3 nucleotides are TGTGCCAGCCGTTCCGAGACAGGCAATCAGCCCCAGCATTTT. Translated, it gives CASRSETGNQPQHF.

The chain couples TRBV5-1 to TRBJ2-1; D might be TRBD2 (5 bases). The CDR3 length is 13 residues. V lost 0 bases to trimming and J lost 9 bases, with 10 bases between them. Per the germline V gene, CDR1 is SGHRS and CDR2 is YFSETQ. The CDR3 reads CASSLGREIEQFF. The CDR3 coding sequence is TGCGCCAGCAGCTTGGGTAGGGAGATTGAGCAGTTCTTC.